The 32 T cell receptor beta chains presented below share a single source sample, sequenced in a study of shared clonotypes between healthy human individuals. Profiling relied on immunoSEQ multiplex PCR, and the TCRdb table lists in-frame clones only, not all of them. The profile covers fewer than 850,000 clones, with about 78% appearing a single time and about 2% taken by the ten largest. Sequences were obtained from memory CD4+ T cells sorted from blood. Subset given: CD45RA-negative fraction. These receptors were taken from a woman between 25 and 40 years old in good health.

The chain uses TRBV19 and TRBJ2-3; TRBD2 agrees at 15 bases. The V gene end was trimmed by 0 bases and the J gene end by 0 bases; junction bases not matched to a gene: 4. The V gene's germline CDR1 is LNHDA and CDR2 SQIVND (reference sequence). The CDR3 covers 19 residues. DNA for the CDR3: TGTGCCAGTAGTATAGACGGACTAGCGGGAGGGCCGAGCACAGATACGCAGTATTTT. The encoded protein is CASSIDGLAGGPSTDTQYF.

This clone was picked up a small number of times. The chain joins TRBV28 to TRBJ1-5; 8 bases map to TRBD1. CDR3 length equals 14 residues. The J segment lost 2 bases and the V segment lost 8 bases, leaving 5 bases of the junction unmatched. The germline gives CDR1 MDHEN, CDR2 SYDVKM. CDR3 in amino acids: CASGEGQGNQPQHF. The CDR3 DNA is TGTGCCAGCGGGGAGGGACAGGGCAATCAGCCCCAGCATTTT.

A few counts support this clone. The CDR3 sequence: CASSGGRTSGTYEQYF. Written as DNA, the CDR3 is TGTGCCAGTAGTGGGGGAAGGACTAGCGGCACCTACGAGCAGTACTTC. The chain carries TRBV19 and TRBJ2-7, with TRBD2 matching over 10 bases. Trimming took 5 bases from V and 2 from J; bases not matched to a gene: 9. CDR1 and CDR2 (germline): LNHDA, SQIVND (reference sequence). The CDR3 has 16 amino acids.

This chain joins TRBV2 and TRBJ2-7, with 10 bases fitting TRBD2. V shed 6 bases, J shed 6 bases, and the junction held 11 bases outside the gene matches. The CDR3 loop spans 15 amino acids. Germline CDR1 is SNHLY and CDR2 is FYNNEI. CDR3 protein: CASRLGAGGPGEQYF. CDR3 DNA: TGTGCCAGCAGGTTAGGAGCGGGAGGGCCGGGCGAGCAGTACTTC.

The rearrangement uses TRBV4-2 and TRBJ1-5, with D perhaps TRBD1 (5 bases). With 1 base removed from V and 2 bases from J, the gap between germline ends came to 9 bases. The CDR3 runs 15 residues. CDR1 and CDR2 from the germline V gene are LGHNA and YNFKEQ. The CDR3 DNA reads TGTGCCAGCAGCCAAGGGGGCCGGGGCAATCAGCCCCAGCATTTT. The encoded protein is CASSQGGRGNQPQHF.

In this sample, this clone turned up a few times. V usage is TRBV4-1 and J usage is TRBJ1-2, with a tentative D call TRBD1 (5 bases). Trimming cost V 11 bases and J 0 bases, with 19 bases left between them. Per germline, CDR1 MGHRA and CDR2 YSYEKL. CDR3 length: 15 amino acids. CDR3 in DNA: TGCGCCTTCGTGGGGCGTAAATACGCTAACTATGGCTACACCTTC. Its translation is CAFVGRKYANYGYTF.

The chain has TRBV19 and TRBJ1-5; 9 nucleotides match TRBD1. Germline CDR1 reads LNHDA; CDR2 reads SQIVND (reference sequence). The CDR3 is 15 amino acids. Trimming removed 1 base from V and 7 bases from J; junction bases left unmatched: 5. CDR3 coding DNA: TGTGCCAGTAGTATAGTCCGGGACAGGGCCCAGCCCCAGCATTTT. Translation: CASSIVRDRAQPQHF.

This chain's CDR3 is CASATGDTQYF. DNA of the CDR3: TGTGCCAGCGCCACGGGGGATACGCAGTATTTT. The chain links TRBV6-5 to TRBJ2-3; possibly TRBD2 for D (5 bases). The length of the CDR3 is 11 residues. The V gene lost 8 bases and the J gene lost 6 bases, with 9 bases spanning the gap. The germline gives CDR1 MNHEY, CDR2 SVGAGI.

The chain is built from TRBV6-4 and TRBJ2-5, with a tentative D call TRBD2 (6 bases). This CDR3 has 13 amino acids. Trimming removed 10 bases at V and 6 bases at J, with 18 bases between. CDR1 MRHNA and CDR2 SNTAGT come from the germline V gene. The CDR3 region has the DNA TGTGCCAACCTCGGGAGAAGGAGAAAGACCCAGTACTTC. Amino acids: CANLGRRRKTQYF.

This clone was seen a handful of times. One junction end disagrees with the germline gene, perhaps due to a read error. The gene calls are TRBV18 and TRBJ1-2; D may be TRBD1 (6 bases). The CDR3 loop spans 13 amino acids. CDR1 and CDR2 (germline): KGHSH, LQKENI. The CDR3 sequence: CASSPGPKTGLIF. The CDR3 DNA follows: TGTGCCAGCTCACCTGGTCCCAAGACAGGACTCATCTTC. Looking up the rest from reference TRBV18 and TRBJ1-2 gives the full variable domain: NAGVMQNPRHLVRRRGQEARLRCSPMKGHSHVYWYRQLPEEGLKFMVYLQKENIIDESGMPKERFSAEFPKEGPSILRIQQVVRGDSAAYFCASSPGPKTGLIFGSGTRLTVV.

This sequence joins TRBV28 and TRBJ1-5; 7 positions match TRBD1. Looked up from germline, CDR1 is MDHEN and CDR2 is SYDVKM. This CDR3 is 15 amino acids long. V shed 8 bases and J 6 bases; nucleotides not matched to a gene: 13. The CDR3 loop is CASSTPGGPSQPQHF. The DNA of the CDR3 is TGTGCCAGCTCTACCCCAGGGGGACCCAGTCAGCCCCAGCATTTT.

The chain has TRBV11-2 and TRBJ2-3, with TRBD2 matching 10 bases. The CDR3 runs 15 residues. J was trimmed by 2 bases and V by 2 bases; bases with no gene match: 1. CDR1 is SGHAT and CDR2 is FQNNGV in the germline V gene. CDR3 loop: CASSLTSGVTDTQYF. The CDR3 DNA sequence: TGTGCCAGCAGCTTAACTAGCGGGGTCACAGATACGCAGTATTTT.

This rearrangement joins TRBV10-2 to TRBJ2-1; D is perhaps TRBD2 (7 bases). V lost 6 bases to trimming and J lost 9 bases, with 15 bases between them. There are 13 residues in the CDR3. Germline V gene sequence: CDR1 WSHSY, CDR2 SAAADI. DNA for the CDR3: TGCGCCAGCAGGGGAGGGGGGCTTGTTGAGCAGTTCTTC. This sequence encodes CASRGGGLVEQFF.

The CDR3 sequence is CASSPTTGGRREQYF. CDR3 nucleotide sequence: TGTGCCAGCAGCCCCACGACAGGGGGCCGTAGGGAGCAGTACTTC. This chain connects TRBV28 to TRBJ2-7; 10 bases match TRBD1. This CDR3 has 15 amino acids. Germline V gene data show CDR1 as MDHEN and CDR2 as SYDVKM. Trimming cost V 6 bases and J 7 bases; bases outside gene matches: 12.

J is TRBJ2-2 and V is TRBV10-3; no clear D gene. V was pared by 2 bases and J by 6 bases, with 10 bases between. The CDR3 contains 14 residues. Germline loops: CDR1 ENHRY, CDR2 SYGVKD. The CDR3 DNA reads as TGTGCCATCAGTGAGGTTGGGTTCGCCGGGGAGCTGTTTTTT. Protein: CAISEVGFAGELFF.

CDR3 nucleotides: TGTGCCAGCAGCGCGGGACTAGCAGACACCGGGGAGCTGTTTTTT. It yields the protein CASSAGLADTGELFF. V gene TRBV11-3 combines with J gene TRBJ2-2; 9 bases match TRBD2. This CDR3 comprises 15 residues. V dropped 5 bases and J dropped 3; count of bases not matched to a gene: 4. Germline CDR1 and CDR2: SGHNT and YENEEA. The full variable domain, with the rest looked up from reference TRBV11-3 and TRBJ2-2, is EAGVVQSPRYKIIEKKQPVAFWCNPISGHNTLYWYLQNLGQGPELLIRYENEEAVDDSQLPKDRFSAERLKGVDSTLKIQPAELGDSAVYLCASSAGLADTGELFFGEGSRLTVL.

This clone was picked up a small number of times. The CDR3 region is CASMPGPLNTEAFF. In nucleotides, the CDR3 is TGTGCCAGCATGCCAGGGCCTTTGAACACTGAAGCTTTCTTT. This sequence joins TRBV6-1 and TRBJ1-1, with a weak D call TRBD1 (5 bases). In germline, CDR1 is MNHNS, CDR2 SASEGT. Trimming took off 7 bases at V and 0 bases at J, with 12 bases between the two ends. The CDR3 runs to 14 residues.

The chain links TRBV29-1 to TRBJ2-7, with D perhaps matching TRBD2 (6 bases). The CDR3 runs to 14 residues. The V end lost 5 bases, the J end lost 7 bases, and 21 bases lay between the germline ends. Germline assignment: CDR1 SQVTM and CDR2 ANQGSEA. The CDR3 region has the DNA TGCAGCGTTCGCGGAGGGGCCCAGAAAGGTGAGCAGTACTTC. Translated: CSVRGGAQKGEQYF.

The CDR3 DNA sequence: TGTGCCAGCAGCCGGGGACAGGGTGGGCATCAGCCCCAGCATTTT. Protein: CASSRGQGGHQPQHF. The V call is TRBV11-2, the J call TRBJ1-5; 9 nucleotides line up with TRBD1. In germline, CDR1 is SGHAT, CDR2 FQNNGV. The CDR3 contains 15 residues. V gave up 5 bases and J gave up 5 bases; unmatched junction bases: 7.

The chain recombines TRBV6-6 with TRBJ2-7; D ambiguous. V lost 5 bases and J 1 base, leaving 9 bases between the germline ends. The germline CDR1 and CDR2 sequences are MNHNY and SVGAGI (reference sequence). The CDR3 contains 13 residues. CDR3 nucleotide sequence: TGTGCCAGCAGTCCCGGCCAGTCCTACGAGCAGTACTTC. Protein product: CASSPGQSYEQYF.

The chain recombines TRBV28 with TRBJ2-5, with 11 bases fitting TRBD1. CDR3 length: 16 residues. The germline CDR1 and CDR2 sequences are MDHEN and SYDVKM. V dropped 4 bases and J dropped 4; count of bases not matched to a gene: 8. CDR3 nucleotides: TGTGCCAGCAGTTCCCCGGGACAGGGGGTCGGAGAGACCCAGTACTTC. It encodes CASSSPGQGVGETQYF.

Concerning this clone itself: A far bigger clonotype differs at one base, so this is likely a read error. V and J are TRBV7-8 and TRBJ2-5; D is unresolved. V was clipped by 1 base and J by 4 bases, with 1 base between them. There are 11 residues in the CDR3. CDR1 SGHVS and CDR2 FQNEAQ come from the germline V gene. This chain's CDR3 is CASSLVETQYF. CDR3 DNA sequence: TGTGCCAGCAGCTTAGTAGAGACCCAGTACTTC.

The genes are TRBV5-1 and TRBJ1-2; a possible D gene is TRBD1 (5 bases). Trimming took 4 bases from V and 4 from J, leaving 14 bases between them. Germline V gene lookup returns CDR1 SGHRS and CDR2 YFSETQ. The CDR3 has 14 amino acids. As DNA, the CDR3 is TGCGCCAGCAGCCCCGGTGGAGGGGCCTATGGCTACACCTTC. Amino acids: CASSPGGGAYGYTF. The full variable domain, with the rest looked up from reference TRBV5-1 and TRBJ1-2, is KAGVTQTPRYLIKTRGQQVTLSCSPISGHRSVSWYQQTPGQGLQFLFEYFSETQRNKGNFPGRFSGRQFSNSRSEMNVSTLELGDSALYLCASSPGGGAYGYTFGSGTRLTVV.

This chain links TRBV7-9 with TRBJ2-7; D not resolved. The germline V and J ends were trimmed by 10 bases and 6 bases, with 16 bases remaining between them. CDR1 is SEHNR, CDR2 FQNEAQ, per germline (reference sequence). The CDR3 spans 12 residues. CDR3 sequence: CATAFRAREQYF. The CDR3 nucleotides are TGTGCCACCGCATTCCGGGCGCGCGAGCAGTACTTC.

J is TRBJ2-1 and V is TRBV4-1; TRBD2 might be the D (6 bases). Between the trimmed V and J ends, which lost 4 bases and 2 bases, there was a span of 15 bases. Germline V gene data show CDR1 as MGHRA and CDR2 as YSYEKL. The CDR3 sequence is 16 residues long. The CDR3 bases are TGCGCCAGCAGCCCCGGGGGTTTGGAGACCTACAATGAGCAGTTCTTC. Its protein product is CASSPGGLETYNEQFF.

In this sample, this clone turned up a few times. The gene calls are TRBV4-1 and TRBJ1-4; a weak D match, TRBD1 (6 bases). Germline CDR1 is MGHRA and CDR2 is YSYEKL. The CDR3 covers 14 residues. Between the trimmed V and J ends, which lost 0 bases and 8 bases, there was a span of 10 bases. The CDR3 spells CASSQDGGGEKLFF. CDR3 DNA: TGCGCCAGCAGCCAAGATGGGGGCGGCGAAAAACTGTTTTTT.

The chain carries TRBV5-4 and TRBJ2-5; 8 bases match TRBD2. Germline V CDR1 and CDR2: SGHNT, YYREEE (reference sequence). J lost 2 bases, V lost 4 bases, and 7 bases had no gene match. The CDR3 loop spans 15 amino acids. CDR3 amino acids: CASSRVAGGQETQYF. The CDR3 DNA sequence: TGTGCCAGCAGCAGAGTGGCGGGAGGACAAGAGACCCAGTACTTC.

This clone was counted once. The chain links TRBV5-1 to TRBJ2-7; D is perhaps TRBD2 (7 bases). CDR3 length: 21 amino acids. The germline V gene encodes CDR1 SGHRS and CDR2 YFSETQ. The ends were cut back, 4 bases at V and 2 bases at J, with 34 bases in the middle. As DNA, the CDR3 is TGCGCCAGCAGCAGGTGTTGGACAGAAAAAGCTGGATCTAGCGGCGCCTACGAGCAGTACTTC. Its protein product is CASSRCWTEKAGSSGAYEQYF.

Only one count was recorded for this clone. The chain uses TRBV28 and TRBJ1-2, with 7 bases aligning to TRBD1. Germline lookup yields CDR1 MDHEN and CDR2 SYDVKM. The length of the CDR3 is 16 residues. After removal of 5 bases from V and 0 bases from J, the junction contained 9 bases not matched to a gene. The CDR3 is CASSPHRQGPNYGYTF. CDR3 coding DNA: TGTGCCAGCAGTCCCCACAGACAGGGCCCTAACTATGGCTACACCTTC.

The chain uses TRBV7-3 and TRBJ2-7; D remains unclear. The CDR3 runs 15 residues. V was clipped by 5 bases and J by 0 bases, with 14 bases between them. The germline V gene encodes CDR1 SGHTA and CDR2 FQGTGA. The CDR3 DNA is TGTGCCAGCAGCCTCAATATGGGAAGCTCCTACGAGCAGTACTTC. This encodes CASSLNMGSSYEQYF.

The V gene is TRBV11-2, the J gene TRBJ1-1; D not resolved. Germline assignment: CDR1 SGHAT and CDR2 FQNNGV. CDR3 length equals 18 residues. Trimming took off 5 bases at V and 0 bases at J, with 22 bases between the two ends. The CDR3 coding sequence is TGTGCCAGCAGCCCGGGCCCTATCCGGGCAGGAATGAACACTGAAGCTTTCTTT. Protein sequence: CASSPGPIRAGMNTEAFF. The whole variable domain, remainder taken from reference TRBV11-2 and TRBJ1-1, is EAGVAQSPRYKIIEKRQSVAFWCNPISGHATLYWYQQILGQGPKLLIQFQNNGVVDDSQLPKDRFSAERLKGVDSTLKIQPAKLEDSAVYLCASSPGPIRAGMNTEAFFGQGTRLTVV.

The chain carries TRBV16 and TRBJ2-1; a weak D match, TRBD2 (5 bases). Trimming cost V 0 bases and J 8 bases, with 11 bases left between them. Looked up from germline, CDR1 is KGHSY and CDR2 is FQNENV. This CDR3 contains 14 residues. CDR3 bases: TGTGCCAGCAGCCAATCCGGGATCGGGGATGAGCAGTTCTTC. Translating gives CASSQSGIGDEQFF.